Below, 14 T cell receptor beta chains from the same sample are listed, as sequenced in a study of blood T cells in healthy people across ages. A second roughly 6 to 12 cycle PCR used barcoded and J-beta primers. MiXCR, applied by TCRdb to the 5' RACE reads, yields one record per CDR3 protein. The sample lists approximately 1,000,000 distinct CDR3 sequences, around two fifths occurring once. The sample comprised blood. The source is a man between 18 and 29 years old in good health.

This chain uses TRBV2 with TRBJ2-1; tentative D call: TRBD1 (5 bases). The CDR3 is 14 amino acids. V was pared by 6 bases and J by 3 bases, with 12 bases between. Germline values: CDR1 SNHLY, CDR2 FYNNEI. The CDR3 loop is CASSPGSGYNEQFF. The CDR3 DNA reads TGTGCCAGCAGCCCAGGGTCCGGCTACAATGAGCAGTTCTTC. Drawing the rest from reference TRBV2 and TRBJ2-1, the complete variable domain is EPEVTQTPSHQVTQMGQEVILRCVPISNHLYFYWYRQILGQKVEFLVSFYNNEISEKSEIFDDQFSVERPDGSNFTLKIRSTKLEDSAMYFCASSPGSGYNEQFFGPGTRLTVL.

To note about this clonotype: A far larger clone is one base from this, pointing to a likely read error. The DNA for the CDR3 is TGTGCCAACAGTTCGGCCTACGAGCAGTACTTC. Protein sequence: CANSSAYEQYF. The chain joins TRBV14 to TRBJ2-7; D is unresolved. V was clipped by 10 bases and J by 2 bases, with 9 bases between them. Germline V gene lookup returns CDR1 SGHDN and CDR2 FVKESK. The CDR3 totals 11 residues. Full variable domain (outside the CDR3, taken from reference TRBV14 and TRBJ2-7): EAGVTQFPSHSVIEKGQTVTLRCDPISGHDNLYWYRRVMGKEIKFLLHFVKESKQDESGMPNNRFLAERTGGTYSTLKVQPAELEDSGVYFCANSSAYEQYFGPGTRLTVT.

The CDR3 region has the DNA TGTGCCAGCAGTCCTGGGACAGGGATAGACCCGCCCCAGCATTTT. Translated: CASSPGTGIDPPQHF. This rearrangement joins TRBV6-2 or TRBV6-3 to TRBJ1-5; TRBD1 matches at 9 bases. The CDR3 totals 15 residues. The junction had 11 bases not matched to a gene; V was cut back by 5 bases and J by 9 bases. Germline V gives CDR1 MNHEY, CDR2 SVGEGT.

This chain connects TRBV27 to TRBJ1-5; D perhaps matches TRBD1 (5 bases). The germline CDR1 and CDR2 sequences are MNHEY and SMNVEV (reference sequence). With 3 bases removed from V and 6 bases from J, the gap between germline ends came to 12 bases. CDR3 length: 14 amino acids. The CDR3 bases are TGTGCCAGCAGTTTTACAGGTGAGGGTCAGCCCCAGCATTTT. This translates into CASSFTGEGQPQHF.

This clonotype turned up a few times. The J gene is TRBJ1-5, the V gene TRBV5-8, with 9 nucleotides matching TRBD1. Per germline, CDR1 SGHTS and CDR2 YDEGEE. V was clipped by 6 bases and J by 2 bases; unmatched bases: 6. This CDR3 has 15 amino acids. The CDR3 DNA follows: TGTGCCAGCACCCGGACAGGGGTAGGCAATCAGCCCCAGCATTTT. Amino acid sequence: CASTRTGVGNQPQHF.

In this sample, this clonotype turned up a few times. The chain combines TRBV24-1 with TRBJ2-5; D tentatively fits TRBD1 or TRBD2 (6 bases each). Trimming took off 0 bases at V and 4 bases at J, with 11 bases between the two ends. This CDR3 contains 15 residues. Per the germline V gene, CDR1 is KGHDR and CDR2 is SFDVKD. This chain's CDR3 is CATSDLTGGGETQYF. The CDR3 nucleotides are TGTGCCACCAGTGATTTGACCGGGGGCGGAGAGACCCAGTACTTC.

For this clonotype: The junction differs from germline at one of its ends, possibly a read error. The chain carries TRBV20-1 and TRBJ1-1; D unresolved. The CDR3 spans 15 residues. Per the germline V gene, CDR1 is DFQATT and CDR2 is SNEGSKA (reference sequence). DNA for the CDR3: TGCAGTGCTAGCACTGCAATGAAATCGAACACTGAAGTTTTCTTT. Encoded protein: CSASTAMKSNTEVFF.

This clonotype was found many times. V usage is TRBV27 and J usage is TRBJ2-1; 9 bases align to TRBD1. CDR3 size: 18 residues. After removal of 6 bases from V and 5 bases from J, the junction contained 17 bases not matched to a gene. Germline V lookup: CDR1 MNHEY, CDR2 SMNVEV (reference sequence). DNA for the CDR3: TGTGCCAGCAGATTGGTCCAGACAGGGGGTACTCAAGACAATGAGCAGTTCTTC. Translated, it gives CASRLVQTGGTQDNEQFF.

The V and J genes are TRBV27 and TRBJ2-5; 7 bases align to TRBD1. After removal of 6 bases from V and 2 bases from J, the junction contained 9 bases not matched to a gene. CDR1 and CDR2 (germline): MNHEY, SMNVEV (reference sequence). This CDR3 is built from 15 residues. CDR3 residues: CASRPPGTVQETQYF. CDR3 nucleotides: TGTGCCAGCAGGCCACCGGGGACAGTTCAAGAGACCCAGTACTTC.

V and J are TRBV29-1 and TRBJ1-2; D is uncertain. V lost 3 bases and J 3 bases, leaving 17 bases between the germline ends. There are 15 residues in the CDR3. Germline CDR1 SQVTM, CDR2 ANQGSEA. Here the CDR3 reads CSVDKRAIGDYGYTF. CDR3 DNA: TGCAGCGTTGATAAACGAGCCATCGGGGACTATGGCTACACCTTC.

CDR3 nucleotides: TGTGCCAGTAGTTCTCCACCGTCCTACAATGAGCAGTTCTTC. This codes for CASSSPPSYNEQFF. The chain uses TRBV19 and TRBJ2-1; the D is unclear. V lost 5 bases and J lost 1, with 9 bases in between. The germline V gene encodes CDR1 LNHDA and CDR2 SQIVND (reference sequence). The CDR3 consists of 14 residues.

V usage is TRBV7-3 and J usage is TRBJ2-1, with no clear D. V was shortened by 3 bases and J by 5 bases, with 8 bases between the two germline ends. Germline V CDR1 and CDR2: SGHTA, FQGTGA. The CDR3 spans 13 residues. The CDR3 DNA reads TGTGCCAGCAGCTTTTCCGACAACAATGAGCAGTTCTTC. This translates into CASSFSDNNEQFF.

DNA of the CDR3: TGTGCCAGCAGTTTACGGGGAGGGGGCGCGGGTGAAAAACTGTTTTTT. This encodes CASSLRGGGAGEKLFF. The V call is TRBV12-3 or TRBV12-4, the J call TRBJ1-4; TRBD1 matches 7 bases. Trimming took 2 bases from V and 7 from J; bases not matched to a gene: 10. The CDR3 contains 16 residues.

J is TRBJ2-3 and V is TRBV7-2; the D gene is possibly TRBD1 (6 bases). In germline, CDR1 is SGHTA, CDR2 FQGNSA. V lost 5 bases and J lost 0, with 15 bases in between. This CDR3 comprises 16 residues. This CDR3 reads CASSEYGQTSTDTQYF. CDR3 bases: TGTGCCAGCAGCGAATACGGACAGACTAGCACAGATACGCAGTATTTT.